The 27 T cell receptor beta chains given below trace back to one sample, sequenced in a study of cytomegalovirus exposure and HLA in healthy donors (dated by TCRdb to 2017 to 2019). The library was generated by the immunoSEQ multiplex PCR assay. A mixture of 60 forward primers for TCR Vbeta segments and 13 reverse primers for TCR Jbeta segments was used in the multiplex PCR. This is the immuneACCESS table as TCRdb keeps it, with only in-frame sequences that have V and J called. A part of the clones is gone; compared with another copy, unresolved V genes explain less than half, and the rest is unexplained. The sample includes roughly 150,000 clones, with around 72% observed a single time. Around 2.2% of the sample rests with the top ten. Sequencing was done on a sample of PBMCs. Every receptor here comes from a man aged 35-49 years in good health and CMV-seronegative.

This clone was seen once. The DNA for the CDR3 is TGTGCCAGCAGTCCCCCGGGTGTTCCTAGCACAGATACGCAGTATTTT. This encodes CASSPPGVPSTDTQYF. The gene calls are TRBV28 and TRBJ2-3, with no clear D. Germline V gene lookup returns CDR1 MDHEN and CDR2 SYDVKM. The V and J ends lost 5 bases and 0 bases respectively, with 15 bases between them. The CDR3 has 16 residues.

The chain employs TRBV9 and TRBJ2-7; possible D gene TRBD2, 6 bases. V was clipped by 0 bases and J by 0 bases, with 10 bases between them. CDR1 is SGDLS, CDR2 YYNGEE, per germline. This CDR3 region has 15 residues. CDR3 sequence: CASSVGAGRSYEQYF. Written as DNA, the CDR3 is TGTGCCAGCAGCGTAGGAGCGGGCCGCTCCTACGAGCAGTACTTC.

V is TRBV5-1 and J is TRBJ1-1, with D perhaps TRBD1 (5 bases). Germline V lookup: CDR1 SGHRS, CDR2 YFSETQ. The CDR3 is 15 residues long. Trimming shortened V by 0 bases and J by 6 bases, and 15 bases separated the two germline ends. The CDR3 DNA reads as TGCGCCAGCAGCTTGGCCGTTGGGGGGATCGCTGAAGCTTTCTTT. Its translation: CASSLAVGGIAEAFF.

The chain joins TRBV29-1 to TRBJ1-4, with 7 nucleotides matching TRBD1. The CDR3 has 14 amino acids. Germline trimming cut 6 bases from V and 8 bases from J; bases unmatched to any gene: 12. Germline assignment: CDR1 SQVTM and CDR2 ANQGSEA. The CDR3 sequence is CSVVQGTRFEKLFF. The CDR3 nucleotides read TGCAGCGTGGTACAGGGGACGCGGTTCGAAAAACTGTTTTTT. The full variable domain, with the rest looked up from reference TRBV29-1 and TRBJ1-4, is SAVISQKPSRDICQRGTSLTIQCQVDSQVTMMFWYRQQPGQSLTLIATANQGSEATYESGFVIDKFPISRPNLTFSTLTVSNMSPEDSSIYLCSVVQGTRFEKLFFGSGTQLSVL.

The rearrangement uses TRBV2 and TRBJ1-6; 8 nucleotides match TRBD1. The CDR3 is 15 amino acids. The J segment lost 9 bases and the V segment lost 7 bases, leaving 11 bases of the junction unmatched. CDR1 and CDR2 from the germline V gene are SNHLY and FYNNEI. The CDR3 region is CASTGLTGEGSPLHF. The CDR3 bases are TGTGCCAGCACCGGGTTGACAGGGGAGGGTTCACCCCTCCACTTT.

The rearrangement uses TRBV2 and TRBJ2-1, with 7 bases that match TRBD1. CDR1 is SNHLY and CDR2 is FYNNEI in the germline V gene. The CDR3 runs to 11 residues. V gave up 7 bases and J gave up 9 bases; unmatched junction bases: 3. CDR3 sequence (DNA): TGTGCCAGCACCGACAGGGTTGAGCAGTTCTTC. Protein: CASTDRVEQFF.

The CDR3 DNA reads as TGTGCCAGCAGCGCTCGGGGGCGACAGGGCTCTGGGGCCAACGTCCTGACTTTC. It translates to CASSARGRQGSGANVLTF. The V gene is TRBV2, the J gene TRBJ2-6; the D gene is possibly TRBD1 (7 bases). The V gene's germline CDR1 is SNHLY and CDR2 FYNNEI. The CDR3 has 18 amino acids. The V end lost 6 bases, the J end lost 0 bases, and 18 bases lay between the germline ends.

This clone came up once. An end of the junction does not agree with germline; a read error may underlie this. The V and J genes are TRBV6-1 and TRBJ1-1; D unresolved. There are 14 residues in the CDR3. Germline assignment: CDR1 MNHNS and CDR2 SASEGT. This chain's CDR3 is CASSVQRWNPEAFF. The CDR3 DNA reads as TGTGCCAGCAGTGTACAGAGATGGAACCCTGAAGCTTTCTTT.

The gene calls are TRBV10-3 and TRBJ1-5, with D possibly being TRBD1 (6 bases). The V gene's germline CDR1 is ENHRY and CDR2 SYGVKD. This CDR3 has 13 residues. V lost 10 bases to trimming and J lost 3 bases, with 13 bases between them. The CDR3 DNA is TGTGCCACCGCCGGACAGATCAATCAGCCCCAGCATTTT. Protein product: CATAGQINQPQHF.

For this clone: One junction end does not reproduce the germline sequence, and a read error may be involved. V and J are TRBV28 and TRBJ2-7; D may be TRBD1 (6 bases). The CDR3 contains 12 residues. The V gene's germline CDR1 is MDHEN and CDR2 SYDVKM. DNA for the CDR3: TGTGCCAGCAGTTTATGGATCCAGGGGTTGCACTTC. Its protein product is CASSLWIQGLHF.

The count of this clone is one. The chain employs TRBV7-2 and TRBJ2-7, with TRBD2 matching 7 bases. CDR1 is SGHTA, CDR2 FQGNSA, per germline. Trimming cost V 2 bases and J 4 bases; bases outside gene matches: 17. The CDR3 length is 18 residues. CDR3 sequence reads: CASSLFFRASGFFYEQYF. CDR3 coding DNA: TGTGCCAGCAGCTTATTTTTTCGAGCTAGCGGTTTTTTTTACGAGCAGTACTTC. Based on the CDR3 plus reference TRBV7-2 and TRBJ2-7, the full variable domain is GAGVSQSPSNKVTEKGKDVELRCDPISGHTALYWYRQSLGQGLEFLIYFQGNSAPDKSGLPSDRFSAERTGGSVSTLTIQRTQQEDSAVYLCASSLFFRASGFFYEQYFGPGTRLTVT.

In this sample, this clone turned up once. The rearrangement joins TRBV28 to TRBJ2-7; tentative D call: TRBD2 (5 bases). Trimming left V 5 bases short and J 1 base short, with 15 bases between. Germline CDR1 reads MDHEN; CDR2 reads SYDVKM. The CDR3 totals 15 residues. The CDR3 sequence is CASSLDYTISYEQYF. The CDR3 DNA reads TGTGCCAGCAGTCTAGACTACACGATTTCCTACGAGCAGTACTTC.

The chain carries TRBV5-4 and TRBJ1-1; D is possibly TRBD1 (6 bases). V was pared by 2 bases and J by 0 bases, with 11 bases between. Germline CDR1 reads SGHNT; CDR2 reads YYREEE (reference sequence). The CDR3 is 15 residues long. CDR3 residues: CASSLMGALNTEAFF. For the CDR3, the DNA is TGTGCCAGCAGCTTAATGGGGGCCTTGAACACTGAAGCTTTCTTT.

This chain uses TRBV29-1 with TRBJ1-3, with 8 bases lining up with TRBD1. Germline CDR1 is SQVTM and CDR2 is ANQGSEA. This CDR3 is 16 amino acids long. The V and J ends lost 7 bases and 5 bases, in that order; junction bases with no gene match: 16. CDR3 protein: CSAISGTGWFRNTIYF. As DNA, the CDR3 is TGCAGCGCCATTTCCGGGACAGGATGGTTCAGAAACACCATATATTTT.

In its sample, this clone was seen once. The rearrangement links TRBV28 to TRBJ1-2; 9 bases map to TRBD1. The CDR3 runs 15 residues. CDR1 is MDHEN and CDR2 is SYDVKM in the germline V gene. Trimming removed 3 bases from V and 4 bases from J; junction bases left unmatched: 6. CDR3 coding DNA: TGTGCCAGCAGTTTCATTCGGGACAGGGTCTATGGCTACACCTTC. It encodes CASSFIRDRVYGYTF.

The rearrangement joins TRBV19 to TRBJ2-5; 8 bases line up with TRBD1. The CDR3 contains 14 residues. Germline-derived CDR1 and CDR2 are LNHDA and SQIVND (reference sequence). Trimming at V came to 4 bases and at J to 4 bases, leaving 5 bases not matched to a gene. This CDR3 is CASSKRQGRETQYF. CDR3 in DNA: TGTGCCAGTAGTAAACGACAGGGGCGAGAGACCCAGTACTTC. Looking up the rest from reference TRBV19 and TRBJ2-5 gives the full variable domain: DGGITQSPKYLFRKEGQNVTLSCEQNLNHDAMYWYRQDPGQGLRLIYYSQIVNDFQKGDIAEGYSVSREKKESFPLTVTSAQKNPTAFYLCASSKRQGRETQYFGPGTRLLVL.

V is TRBV4-3 and J is TRBJ2-7; tentative D call: TRBD1 (6 bases). CDR3 size: 15 residues. V gave up 0 bases and J gave up 1 base, with 10 bases separating them. CDR1 and CDR2 (germline): LGHNA, YSLEER. The CDR3 loop reads CASSQDADSSYEQYF. In DNA, the CDR3 is TGCGCCAGCAGCCAAGATGCGGACAGTTCCTACGAGCAGTACTTC.

V usage is TRBV27 and J usage is TRBJ2-1, with D possibly being TRBD1 (6 bases). The CDR3 runs 14 residues. The germline V gene encodes CDR1 MNHEY and CDR2 SMNVEV (reference sequence). Trimming pared 0 bases from V and 11 bases from J, leaving 14 bases between. The CDR3 spells CASSLSMIGQQQFF. The CDR3 nucleotides are TGTGCCAGCAGTTTATCGATGATAGGACAGCAGCAGTTCTTC.

The J gene is TRBJ2-1, the V gene TRBV27; 10 nucleotides match TRBD2. This CDR3 contains 18 residues. Trimming removed 2 bases from V and 0 bases from J; junction bases left unmatched: 7. CDR1 MNHEY and CDR2 SMNVEV come from the germline V gene (reference sequence). The DNA for the CDR3 is TGTGCCAGCAGTTTACAGGGGGGACTAGCGAACTCCTACAATGAGCAGTTCTTC. Protein product: CASSLQGGLANSYNEQFF.

The V and J genes are TRBV18 and TRBJ1-4; 7 bases align to TRBD1. Germline CDR1 is KGHSH and CDR2 is LQKENI. The CDR3 is 14 residues long. V was pared by 6 bases and J by 3 bases, with 4 bases of the junction left unmatched. The CDR3 sequence is CASSVGQSNEKLFF. CDR3 bases: TGTGCCAGCTCGGTGGGACAGTCTAATGAAAAACTGTTTTTT.

The genes are TRBV10-1 and TRBJ2-5; 11 bases match TRBD2. From germline, CDR1 is WNHNN and CDR2 SYGVQD (reference sequence). V dropped 2 bases and J dropped 5; count of bases not matched to a gene: 4. CDR3 length: 15 residues. This CDR3 reads CASSETSGSAETQYF. Here the CDR3 DNA reads TGCGCCAGCAGTGAGACTAGCGGGAGTGCGGAGACCCAGTACTTC.

This chain joins TRBV2 and TRBJ2-5; 8 nucleotides align to TRBD2. CDR1 and CDR2 from the germline V gene are SNHLY and FYNNEI. This CDR3 region has 14 residues. V shed 5 bases, J shed 2 bases, and the junction held 4 bases outside the gene matches. Here the CDR3 DNA reads TGTGCCAGCAGTAGCGGGGGTGCTCAAGAGACCCAGTACTTC. It encodes CASSSGGAQETQYF.

The V and J genes are TRBV19 and TRBJ2-7; TRBD2 matches 10 bases. Germline loops: CDR1 LNHDA, CDR2 SQIVND (reference sequence). Trimming cost V 0 bases and J 10 bases; bases outside gene matches: 12. This CDR3 contains 16 residues. In nucleotides, the CDR3 is TGTGCCAGTAGTATAGAGGCTAGCGGGAGACCAACGAATCAGTACTTC. It specifies CASSIEASGRPTNQYF. Looking up the rest from reference TRBV19 and TRBJ2-7 gives the full variable domain: DGGITQSPKYLFRKEGQNVTLSCEQNLNHDAMYWYRQDPGQGLRLIYYSQIVNDFQKGDIAEGYSVSREKKESFPLTVTSAQKNPTAFYLCASSIEASGRPTNQYFGPGTRLTVT.

This chain links TRBV28 with TRBJ2-1, with TRBD2 matching over 10 bases. Germline values: CDR1 MDHEN, CDR2 SYDVKM. V lost 6 bases, J lost 5 bases, and 4 bases stayed unmatched. The CDR3 loop spans 14 amino acids. In nucleotides, the CDR3 is TGTGCCAGCAGAGCAACTAGCGGGAACAATGAGCAGTTCTTC. Translating gives CASRATSGNNEQFF.

The rearrangement uses TRBV13 and TRBJ1-4; possible D gene TRBD1, 6 bases. CDR1 PRHDT and CDR2 FYEKMQ come from the germline V gene (reference sequence). V lost 5 bases to trimming and J lost 0 bases, with 13 bases between them. This CDR3 has 16 residues. CDR3 nucleotides: TGTGCCAGCAGCACCACACAGGGTTCAACTAATGAAAAACTGTTTTTT. Translating gives CASSTTQGSTNEKLFF.

This chain uses TRBV11-3 with TRBJ2-6; D ambiguous. The V gene lost 1 base and the J gene lost 0 bases, with 10 bases spanning the gap. This CDR3 spans 17 amino acids. In germline, CDR1 is SGHNT, CDR2 YENEEA. This chain's CDR3 is CASSLGRQYSGANVLTF. The CDR3 coding sequence is TGTGCCAGCAGCTTAGGGCGGCAGTACTCTGGGGCCAACGTCCTGACTTTC.

Here the CDR3 DNA reads TGTGCCAGCATGGGGCTAGCGGGTTGGTACGAGCAGTACTTC. Amino acid sequence: CASMGLAGWYEQYF. The V call is TRBV2, the J call TRBJ2-7; 8 bases align to TRBD2. The germline V gene has CDR1 SNHLY and CDR2 FYNNEI. V trimming: 7 bases; J trimming: 4 bases; junction bases outside the gene matches: 9. The CDR3 spans 14 residues.